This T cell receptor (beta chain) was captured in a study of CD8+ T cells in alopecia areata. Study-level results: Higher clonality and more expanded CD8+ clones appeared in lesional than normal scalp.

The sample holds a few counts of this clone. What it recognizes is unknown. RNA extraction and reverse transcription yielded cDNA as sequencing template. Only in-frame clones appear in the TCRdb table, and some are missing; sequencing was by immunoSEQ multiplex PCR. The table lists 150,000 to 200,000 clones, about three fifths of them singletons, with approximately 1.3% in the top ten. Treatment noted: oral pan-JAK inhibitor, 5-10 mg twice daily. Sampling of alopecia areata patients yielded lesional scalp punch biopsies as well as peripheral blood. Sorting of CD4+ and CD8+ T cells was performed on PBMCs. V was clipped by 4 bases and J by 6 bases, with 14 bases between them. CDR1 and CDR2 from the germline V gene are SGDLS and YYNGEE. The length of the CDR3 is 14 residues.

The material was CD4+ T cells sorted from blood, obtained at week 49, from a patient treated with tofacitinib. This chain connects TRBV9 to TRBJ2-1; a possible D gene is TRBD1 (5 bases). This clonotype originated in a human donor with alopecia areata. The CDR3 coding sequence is TGTGCCAGCAGCCTCCGAGTCCAGGGCAATGAGCAGTTCTTC. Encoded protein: CASSLRVQGNEQFF. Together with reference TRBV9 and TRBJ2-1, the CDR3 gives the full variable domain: DSGVTQTPKHLITATGQRVTLRCSPRSGDLSVYWYQQSLDQGLQFLIQYYNGEERAKGNILERFSAQQFPDLHSELNLSSLELGDSALYFCASSLRVQGNEQFFGPGTRLTVL.